Listed below are T cell receptor beta chains from one sample, sequenced in a study of blood T cell repertoires in COVID-19. The method was immunoSEQ multiplex PCR; TCRdb's version includes in-frame clones alone and lacks a portion of them. The repertoire holds approximately 220,000 clones, with roughly four fifths as singletons. Source material: PBMCs or T cells enriched from blood (not recorded which). These receptor sequences come from a woman between 40 and 50 years old with acute COVID-19. CDR3s include the opening cysteine and the closing phenylalanine or tryptophan. D genes are given only for firm matches. Expanded clones are given a class, and other clones once, few, many or no size at all.

j_call clone_size d_call v_call cdr3_aa cdr3_nt
TRBJ2-5 NA NA TRBV4-1 CASSQAGRGQGRETQYF TGCGCCAGCAGCCAAGCGGGAAGGGGACAAGGACGGGAGACCCAGTACTTC
TRBJ1-5 few TRBD1 TRBV6-2/TRBV6-3 CASSSTQGASQPQHF TGTGCCAGCAGTTCGACCCAGGGGGCGAGTCAGCCCCAGCATTTT
TRBJ2-7 NA TRBD1 TRBV18 CASSPDRGNRYEQYF TGTGCCAGCTCACCCGACAGGGGGAATCGCTACGAGCAGTACTTC
TRBJ2-1 NA NA TRBV19 CASSNGGGQYNEQFF TGTGCCAGTAGTAATGGGGGGGGCCAGTACAATGAGCAGTTCTTC
TRBJ1-5 NA TRBD1 TRBV24-1 CATSDSTGIGKPQHF TGTGCCACCAGTGACTCGACAGGGATAGGTAAGCCCCAGCATTTT
TRBJ1-5 NA NA TRBV19 CASTTGSGNQPQHF TGTGCCAGTACCACAGGGTCGGGCAATCAGCCCCAGCATTTT
TRBJ1-3 few NA TRBV7-2 CASSLGPKSGNTIYF TGTGCCAGCAGCTTAGGTCCTAAGAGTGGAAACACCATATATTTT
TRBJ2-7 few TRBD2 TRBV18 CASSPTGTSITYEQYF TGTGCCAGCTCACCTACCGGGACTAGCATCACCTACGAGCAGTACTTC
TRBJ2-5 NA TRBD1 TRBV18 CASSEFGQGWLETQYF TGTGCCAGCTCAGAGTTTGGACAGGGGTGGTTGGAGACCCAGTACTTC
TRBJ1-1 NA NA TRBV3-1/TRBV3-2 CASSRLDKEAFF TGTGCCAGCAGCCGTTTAGACAAGGAAGCTTTCTTT
TRBJ2-7 few TRBD2 TRBV19 CASSSGSRPYGEQYF TGTGCCAGTAGTAGCGGGAGTAGGCCCTACGGGGAGCAGTACTTC
TRBJ1-2 NA TRBD1 TRBV28 CASSPGQGGGYTF TGTGCCAGCAGCCCTGGACAGGGGGGGGGCTACACCTTC
TRBJ1-2 NA TRBD1 TRBV11-1 CASSFPGQGAYTF TGTGCCAGCAGCTTCCCGGGACAGGGGGCCTACACCTTC
TRBJ2-7 NA NA TRBV6-5 CASKSGPTGSYEQYF TGTGCCAGCAAAAGTGGCCCAACAGGCTCCTACGAGCAGTACTTC
TRBJ2-7 few NA TRBV7-9 CASSHGTNYEQYF TGTGCCAGCAGCCACGGAACTAACTACGAGCAGTACTTC
TRBJ1-6 NA TRBD1 TRBV7-4 CATDRGNSPLHF TGTGCCACTGACAGGGGGAATTCACCCCTCCACTTT
TRBJ1-2 NA NA TRBV6-5 CASSYGLGADYGYTF TGTGCCAGCAGTTACGGTCTTGGGGCGGACTATGGCTACACCTTC
TRBJ2-7 NA NA TRBV7-3 CASSLNSGEQYF TGTGCCAGCAGCTTGAATTCGGGCGAGCAGTACTTC
TRBJ1-6 once NA TRBV7-6 CASSRTLDNSPLHF TGTGCCAGCAGCCGGACACTTGATAATTCACCCCTCCACTTT
TRBJ2-1 once TRBD2 TRBV5-1 CASSFAPSGLLGSYNEQFF TGCGCCAGCAGCTTTGCGCCTAGCGGGCTTCTCGGCTCCTACAATGAGCAGTTCTTC
TRBJ2-1 NA NA TRBV4-2 CASSQDGTGSENEQFF TGTGCCAGCAGCCAAGATGGAACGGGGTCTGAGAATGAGCAGTTCTTC
TRBJ2-1 NA TRBD2 TRBV28 CASKGLAAYNEQFF TGTGCCAGCAAGGGACTAGCGGCTTACAATGAGCAGTTCTTC
TRBJ1-4 NA NA TRBV5-4 CASSAGTNEKLFF TGTGCCAGCAGCGCCGGAACTAATGAAAAACTGTTTTTT
TRBJ2-1 few NA TRBV5-6 CASSLDSHNEQFF TGTGCCAGCAGCTTGGACTCCCACAATGAGCAGTTCTTC
TRBJ1-3 NA NA TRBV6-5 CASSRGNTPRNTIYF TGTGCCAGCAGCAGGGGAAATACACCAAGAAACACCATATATTTT
TRBJ2-7 NA TRBD2 TRBV5-4 CASSPAGGWIDEQYF TGTGCCAGCAGCCCGGCGGGGGGTTGGATCGACGAGCAGTACTTC
TRBJ2-3 NA TRBD2 TRBV11-2 CASSLRVLAGGTDTQYF TGTGCCAGCAGCTTACGTGTACTAGCGGGAGGGACAGATACGCAGTATTTT
TRBJ1-3 few TRBD1 TRBV7-8 CASSQTGAGNTIYF TGTGCCAGCAGCCAGACAGGGGCTGGAAACACCATATATTTT
TRBJ2-7 NA NA TRBV3-1/TRBV3-2 CASSQDGLKHEQYF TGTGCCAGCAGCCAAGATGGGCTGAAACACGAGCAGTACTTC
TRBJ2-3 NA NA TRBV7-8 CASSNTAVADTQYF TGTGCCAGCAGCAATACGGCGGTGGCAGATACGCAGTATTTT
TRBJ1-5 NA NA TRBV6-5 CASTPAGDNQPQHF TGTGCCAGCACCCCCGCCGGAGACAATCAGCCCCAGCATTTT
TRBJ1-2 NA TRBD1 TRBV9 CASSPTRGQGYGYTF TGTGCCAGCAGCCCAACTAGGGGGCAGGGCTATGGCTACACCTTC
TRBJ1-6 NA NA TRBV5-4 CASSIRGIGNSPLHF TGTGCCAGCAGCATCCGGGGTATAGGTAATTCACCCCTCCACTTT
TRBJ2-3 once NA TRBV18 CASSLQVPGTSTDTQYF TGTGCCAGCTCCCTACAAGTACCCGGGACTAGCACAGATACGCAGTATTTT
TRBJ1-2 NA NA TRBV30 CAWSVQGHYGYTF TGTGCCTGGAGTGTACAGGGCCACTATGGCTACACCTTC
TRBJ1-1 NA TRBD1 TRBV27 CASSLAGTGGAVSSFF TGTGCCAGCAGTTTAGCCGGGACAGGGGGCGCGGTTTCGTCTTTCTTT
TRBJ2-7 once TRBD2 TRBV6-2/TRBV6-3 CASSYPGLASYEQYF TGTGCCAGCAGTTACCCGGGACTAGCCTCATACGAGCAGTACTTC
TRBJ2-3 NA TRBD2 TRBV11-2 CASSPALLAGGQDADTQYF TGTGCCAGCAGTCCCGCCTTACTAGCGGGGGGGCAGGATGCAGATACGCAGTATTTT
TRBJ1-1 NA NA TRBV7-9 CASSPQPGRGRTEAFF TGTGCCAGCAGCCCCCAACCGGGCAGGGGAAGGACTGAAGCTTTCTTT
TRBJ1-4 NA NA TRBV7-2 CASSARAWQYNEKLFF TGTGCCAGCAGCGCGAGGGCGTGGCAGTATAATGAAAAACTGTTTTTT
TRBJ2-1 NA TRBD2 TRBV3-1/TRBV3-2 CASSPGTSPKQFF TGTGCCAGCAGCCCAGGGACTAGCCCTAAGCAGTTCTTC
TRBJ1-2 few NA TRBV5-5 CASRLRRGEGGYTF TGTGCCAGCAGGTTGAGGAGAGGGGAGGGTGGCTACACCTTC
TRBJ1-1 NA TRBD1 TRBV11-2 CASTRDRGRKNTEAFF TGTGCCAGCACCCGGGACAGGGGGCGTAAGAACACTGAAGCTTTCTTT
TRBJ1-1 NA NA TRBV7-2 CASSWVDRRAFF TGTGCCAGCAGCTGGGTCGACAGAAGAGCTTTCTTT
TRBJ2-1 NA TRBD2 TRBV7-7 CASSPRTSGGPYNEQFF TGTGCCAGCAGCCCAAGGACTAGCGGGGGGCCGTACAATGAGCAGTTCTTC
TRBJ1-1 many NA TRBV30 CAWSVDSRKNTEAFF TGTGCCTGGAGTGTGGACAGCAGAAAGAACACTGAAGCTTTCTTT
TRBJ2-3 NA TRBD2 TRBV7-6 CASSGWRGEYHTQYF TGTGCCAGCAGCGGGTGGCGGGGGGAGTACCATACGCAGTATTTT
TRBJ2-5 NA NA TRBV7-6 CASSLASREETQYF TGTGCCAGCAGCTTAGCGAGCAGGGAAGAGACCCAGTACTTC
TRBJ2-1 NA TRBD2 TRBV20-1 CSASLRTSGGYNEQFF TGCAGTGCTAGTTTAAGGACTAGCGGGGGTTACAATGAGCAGTTCTTC
TRBJ2-2 NA NA TRBV7-9 CASSLQGTGELFF TGTGCCAGCAGCTTACAGGGCACCGGGGAGCTGTTTTTT
TRBJ1-1 few TRBD1 TRBV29-1 CSVEGRGRGRPIGTEAFF TGCAGCGTTGAAGGCAGGGGGCGAGGGAGGCCCATCGGAACTGAAGCTTTCTTT
TRBJ1-2 NA TRBD1 TRBV5-1 CASSRGQGNYGYTF TGCGCCAGCAGCCGAGGACAGGGGAACTATGGCTACACCTTC
TRBJ2-1 NA TRBD2 TRBV19 CASSTGLLEQFF TGTGCCAGTAGTACGGGACTACTTGAGCAGTTCTTC
TRBJ2-7 NA NA TRBV11-2 CASSPRFFTYEQYF TGTGCCAGCAGCCCGCGGTTCTTTACCTACGAGCAGTACTTC
TRBJ2-7 NA TRBD1 TRBV18 CASSPDRGPNYEQYF TGTGCCAGCTCACCAGACAGGGGCCCAAACTACGAGCAGTACTTC